The 28 T cell receptor beta chains below come from one sample, sequenced in a study of blood T cell repertoires in COVID-19. The assay was immunoSEQ multiplex PCR, and TCRdb's table has in-frame clones only and misses some. The data show some 160,000 clones, about 83% seen once. Sequencing was done on a sample of peripheral blood. These receptors were obtained from an elderly woman with acute or convalescent COVID-19.

The chain couples TRBV3-1 (or the pseudogene TRBV3-2) to TRBJ1-2; the D gene is possibly TRBD1 (6 bases). The V and J ends lost 2 bases and 8 bases respectively, with 18 bases between them. CDR1 is LGHDT, CDR2 YNNKEL, per germline (reference sequence). This CDR3 contains 15 residues. As DNA, the CDR3 is TGTGCCAGCAGCCAATTATATGGGGGCGCTGAGGGCTACACCTTC. This translates into CASSQLYGGAEGYTF.

This chain links TRBV27 with TRBJ2-7; TRBD1 might be the D (5 bases). Germline CDR1 reads MNHEY; CDR2 reads SMNVEV (reference sequence). The CDR3 length is 13 residues. With 10 bases removed from V and 3 bases from J, the gap between germline ends came to 16 bases. CDR3 region: CATINPDSYEQYF. Written as DNA, the CDR3 is TGTGCCACCATCAACCCAGACAGCTACGAGCAGTACTTC.

This clone was observed a few times. The chain recombines TRBV6-5 with TRBJ2-5, with TRBD2 matching 8 bases. The J segment lost 5 bases and the V segment lost 2 bases, leaving 10 bases of the junction unmatched. Germline V CDR1 and CDR2: MNHEY, SVGAGI. The CDR3 runs 16 residues. The DNA of the CDR3 is TGTGCCAGCAGTTACGGGGTTTGGACTAGCCAGGAGACCCAGTACTTC. This translates into CASSYGVWTSQETQYF.

The chain has TRBV27 and TRBJ2-6; 8 bases line up with TRBD1. With 5 bases clipped from V and 1 base from J, the junction kept 4 bases outside the gene matches. The CDR3 spans 16 residues. CDR1 is MNHEY and CDR2 is SMNVEV in the germline V gene (reference sequence). CDR3 bases: TGTGCCAGCAGTGGAACAGGGGGGTCTGGGGCCAACGTCCTGACTTTC. It translates to CASSGTGGSGANVLTF. Based on the CDR3 plus reference TRBV27 and TRBJ2-6, the full variable domain is EAQVTQNPRYLITVTGKKLTVTCSQNMNHEYMSWYRQDPGLGLRQIYYSMNVEVTDKGDVPEGYKVSRKEKRNFPLILESPSPNQTSLYFCASSGTGGSGANVLTFGAGSRLTVL.

The CDR3 sequence is CASALGLAGGAQYF. As DNA, the CDR3 is TGTGCCAGCGCCTTAGGCCTAGCGGGGGGGGCCCAGTATTTT. The chain carries TRBV5-4 and TRBJ2-3, with 12 bases fitting TRBD2. The CDR3 is made up of 14 amino acids. Germline values: CDR1 SGHNT, CDR2 YYREEE (reference sequence). The V segment lost 7 bases and the J segment 12 bases; nucleotides outside the gene matches: 12.

The chain employs TRBV5-4 and TRBJ2-1, with D maybe TRBD2 (5 bases). The CDR3 is made up of 16 amino acids. Germline V gives CDR1 SGHNT, CDR2 YYREEE (reference sequence). The V end lost 6 bases, the J end lost 6 bases, and 22 bases lay between the germline ends. CDR3 sequence: CASTAGGTRTFNEQFF. CDR3 nucleotides: TGTGCCAGCACTGCGGGTGGTACGCGAACATTCAATGAGCAGTTCTTC.

The V and J genes are TRBV6-2 or TRBV6-3 and TRBJ1-5; 8 nucleotides line up with TRBD1. Germline trimming cut 0 bases from V and 6 bases from J; bases unmatched to any gene: 4. The CDR3 extends over 15 amino acids. Germline CDR1 is MNHEY and CDR2 is SVGEGT. The CDR3 sequence is CASSYSGQGGQPQHF. In nucleotides, the CDR3 is TGTGCCAGCAGTTACTCAGGACAGGGCGGTCAGCCCCAGCATTTT.

The chain carries TRBV7-8 and TRBJ2-5; 8 nucleotides line up with TRBD1. Germline-derived CDR1 and CDR2 are SGHVS and FQNEAQ. Trimming took 5 bases from V and 6 from J; bases not matched to a gene: 11. The CDR3 is 15 residues long. CDR3 loop: CASSPGIDRGKTQYF. The CDR3, as DNA: TGTGCCAGCAGCCCCGGTATAGACAGGGGTAAGACCCAGTACTTC. Based on the CDR3 plus reference TRBV7-8 and TRBJ2-5, the full variable domain is GAGVSQSPRYKVAKRGQDVALRCDPISGHVSLFWYQQALGQGPEFLTYFQNEAQLDKSGLPSDRFFAERPEGSVSTLKIQRTQQEDSAVYLCASSPGIDRGKTQYFGPGTRLLVL.

The rearrangement links TRBV21-1 to TRBJ2-1; the D call of TRBD2 is as the table states it, not checked on the DNA. TRBV21-1 is noted as a pseudogene. The CDR3 covers 15 residues. The CDR3 reads CASSKTSSSYNEQFF. CDR3 DNA: TGTGCCAGCAGCAAAACCTCGAGCTCCTACAATGAGCAGTTCTTC.

The rearrangement links TRBV12-3 or TRBV12-4 to TRBJ1-1; no clear D. V shed 5 bases and J shed 1 base, with 8 bases lying between them. The CDR3 is 13 amino acids. The CDR3 coding sequence is TGTGCCAGCAGTAGAGACAAGAACACTGAAGCTTTCTTT. Amino acids: CASSRDKNTEAFF.

This chain joins TRBV19 and TRBJ2-7; D is perhaps TRBD1 (6 bases). V shed 6 bases and J shed 5 bases, with 23 bases lying between them. The CDR3 extends over 16 amino acids. The germline CDR1 and CDR2 sequences are LNHDA and SQIVND (reference sequence). CDR3 bases: TGTGCCAGTAGAGGTTTGATGACAGGCGGGCTCAACGAGCAGTACTTC. It yields the protein CASRGLMTGGLNEQYF.

The V and J genes are TRBV19 and TRBJ2-2; D is ambiguous. With 4 bases removed from V and 6 bases from J, the gap between germline ends came to 15 bases. Germline lookup yields CDR1 LNHDA and CDR2 SQIVND (reference sequence). The CDR3 consists of 15 residues. The CDR3 loop reads CASSKSEQISGELFF. The CDR3 DNA follows: TGTGCCAGTAGTAAATCGGAACAGATCTCCGGGGAGCTGTTTTTT.

The gene calls are TRBV4-3 and TRBJ2-2; 13 bases agree with TRBD2. The CDR3 runs to 17 residues. V lost 2 bases, J lost 6 bases, and 6 bases stayed unmatched. Germline values: CDR1 LGHNA, CDR2 YSLEER. CDR3 in amino acids: CASSQRLAGGRPGELFF. The CDR3 DNA reads as TGCGCCAGCAGCCAAAGACTAGCGGGAGGCCGCCCCGGGGAGCTGTTTTTT.

V is TRBV5-4 and J is TRBJ1-2, with 9 bases matching TRBD1. The CDR3 runs 14 residues. V lost 4 bases to trimming and J lost 4 bases; unmatched junction nucleotides: 5. Germline V gives CDR1 SGHNT, CDR2 YYREEE (reference sequence). The CDR3 reads CASSQDRGGYGYTF. The CDR3 DNA reads as TGTGCCAGCAGCCAGGACAGGGGAGGCTATGGCTACACCTTC.

The V call is TRBV5-8, the J call TRBJ2-3, with 7 bases that match TRBD2. The CDR3 length is 16 residues. Germline V CDR1 and CDR2: SGHTS, YDEGEE. V was clipped by 5 bases and J by 2 bases; unmatched bases: 11. CDR3 sequence: CASRPGMGGATDTQYF. The CDR3 DNA is TGTGCCAGCAGGCCGGGAATGGGAGGGGCCACAGATACGCAGTATTTT.

This clone was seen a few times. The J gene is TRBJ2-5, the V gene TRBV5-8; D is unclear. The CDR3 contains 15 residues. V was cut by 0 bases and J by 5 bases, with 14 bases left in between. CDR1 is SGHTS, CDR2 YDEGEE, per germline. The CDR3, as DNA: TGTGCCAGCAGCTTGGCCAGGTCAGACAAGGAGACCCAGTACTTC. Translation gives CASSLARSDKETQYF.

The chain employs TRBV28 and TRBJ1-1; TRBD1 matches 7 bases. The CDR3 extends over 16 amino acids. From germline, CDR1 is MDHEN and CDR2 SYDVKM. V shed 1 base, J shed 0 bases, and the junction held 5 bases outside the gene matches. CDR3 bases: TGTGCCAGCAGTTTATTGGGGGGACAGATGAACACTGAAGCTTTCTTT. Amino acid sequence: CASSLLGGQMNTEAFF.

The J gene is TRBJ2-1, the V gene TRBV6-4; possible D gene TRBD1, 5 bases. CDR1 and CDR2 from the germline V gene are MRHNA and SNTAGT. The CDR3 runs 17 residues. V lost 4 bases and J lost 5, with 21 bases in between. The CDR3 is CASSVVWGGGRNNEQFF. The DNA for the CDR3 is TGTGCCAGCAGTGTAGTTTGGGGCGGCGGCCGGAACAATGAGCAGTTCTTC.

Only a few counts were recorded for this clone. Germline is not matched at one junction end, which may reflect a read error. The V and J genes are TRBV7-7 and TRBJ1-6, with D maybe TRBD1 (5 bases). This CDR3 spans 16 amino acids. Germline V CDR1 and CDR2: SSHAT, FNYEAQ (reference sequence). The CDR3 region has the DNA TGTGCTAGCAGCTACCATCGACAGTTCTATAATTCACCCCTCCACTTT. It specifies CASSYHRQFYNSPLHF. The variable domain in full, completed from reference TRBV7-7 and TRBJ1-6, reads GAGVSQSPRYKVTKRGQDVTLRCDPISSHATLYWYQQALGQGPEFLTYFNYEAQPDKSGLPSDRFSAERPEGSISTLTIQRTEQRDSAMYRCASSYHRQFYNSPLHFGNGTRLTVT.

The chain recombines TRBV9 with TRBJ1-3; 7 bases align to TRBD1. The V gene end was trimmed by 3 bases and the J gene end by 4 bases; junction bases not matched to a gene: 7. Germline CDR1 SGDLS, CDR2 YYNGEE. The CDR3 has 15 amino acids. In DNA, the CDR3 is TGTGCCAGCAGCGCCAGACAGGGCTCCGGAAACACCATATATTTT. It specifies CASSARQGSGNTIYF.

The chain recombines TRBV21-1 with TRBJ1-1; the table gives TRBD1 as D, unverified against the DNA. TRBV21-1 is assigned pseudogene status. This CDR3 has 14 residues. DNA of the CDR3: TGTGCCAGCGTCACAGGGGGCCGTGACACTGAAGCTTTCTTT. Translating it yields CASVTGGRDTEAFF.

The chain recombines TRBV10-2 with TRBJ1-2, with D maybe TRBD1 (5 bases). The CDR3 extends over 15 amino acids. Germline V gives CDR1 WSHSY, CDR2 SAAADI. V was shortened by 8 bases and J by 0 bases, with 16 bases between the two germline ends. The CDR3, as DNA: TGCGCCAGCGCCACAGGCATAGCCCCTAACTATGGCTACACCTTC. This translates into CASATGIAPNYGYTF.

The chain employs TRBV12-3 or TRBV12-4 and TRBJ2-7, with 7 bases that match TRBD1. V lost 6 bases to trimming and J lost 2 bases; unmatched junction nucleotides: 4. There are 13 residues in the CDR3. The chain's CDR3 is CASSPGTAYEQYF. CDR3 nucleotide sequence: TGTGCCAGCAGCCCTGGGACAGCCTACGAGCAGTACTTC.

The J gene is TRBJ2-2, the V gene TRBV5-1, with D possibly being TRBD2 (6 bases). The CDR3 is 15 amino acids. V was trimmed by 4 bases and J by 7 bases, leaving 17 bases between them. Germline V CDR1 and CDR2: SGHRS, YFSETQ. For the CDR3, the DNA is TGCGCCAGCAGCCCCGGGGGTCTCCCCAGCGGGGAGCTGTTTTTT. Amino acids: CASSPGGLPSGELFF.

CDR3 bases: TGTGCCAGCAGCTTGATAGGCAGGGATCAAGAGACCCAGTACTTC. Residues: CASSLIGRDQETQYF. The chain uses TRBV5-4 and TRBJ2-5, with a possible D match to TRBD1 (5 bases). This CDR3 is built from 15 residues. CDR1 is SGHNT, CDR2 YYREEE, per germline (reference sequence). V was trimmed by 1 base and J by 2 bases, leaving 12 bases between them.

This clone was seen only a few times. This sequence joins TRBV6-2 or TRBV6-3 and TRBJ2-7, with 7 bases lining up with TRBD2. Germline values: CDR1 MNHEY, CDR2 SVGEGT. The CDR3 totals 17 residues. V was clipped by 0 bases and J by 3 bases; unmatched bases: 11. CDR3 bases: TGTGCCAGCAGTTACTCGGAACCAGCGGGGTGGGTCTACGAGCAGTACTTC. This gives the protein CASSYSEPAGWVYEQYF.

Concerning this clone itself: The junction shows a germline mismatch at one end, possibly a read error. V is TRBV29-1 and J is TRBJ1-1; 9 positions agree with TRBD1. Germline V gives CDR1 SQVTM, CDR2 ANQGSEA. The CDR3 extends over 13 amino acids. CDR3 DNA: TGCAGCGGTGAACAGGGGGCGGCCACTGAAGCTTTCTTT. Translated: CSGEQGAATEAFF.

The chain links TRBV11-3 to TRBJ1-4; D gene ambiguous. Trimming removed 1 base from V and 0 bases from J, with 9 bases in between. Germline V gene sequence: CDR1 SGHNT, CDR2 YENEEA. The CDR3 runs to 16 residues. The CDR3 DNA is TGTGCCAGCAGCTTAGGTCCCACTGCAACTAATGAAAAACTGTTTTTT. It specifies CASSLGPTATNEKLFF.